The 9 T cell receptor beta chains below all came from one sample that was sequenced in a study of Tregs in tolerant kidney transplant recipients (dated by TCRdb to between 2019 and 2020). Libraries were constructed by the immunoSEQ multiplex PCR assay. The immuneACCESS repertoire file appears here via TCRdb, limited to in-frame rearrangements. These files lack a portion of the clones; in checked studies, under half of the deficit traces to unresolved V genes, and the cause of the others is not known. In this sample the table shows about 88,000 clones, around nine tenths of which occur a single time. The top ten clonotypes cover 4.7% of the sample. Material: CD8+ T cells from blood. These receptors were taken from a human donor in good health.

The chain joins TRBV4-1 to TRBJ1-1; the match to TRBD1 covers 7 bases. CDR1 MGHRA and CDR2 YSYEKL come from the germline V gene. V lost 5 bases and J lost 1; bases outside the gene matches: 7. There are 15 residues in the CDR3. CDR3 loop: CASSYPGQRNTEAFF. The CDR3 DNA follows: TGCGCCAGCAGCTACCCGGGACAGAGGAACACTGAAGCTTTCTTT.

Comment on this clone: One junction end does not reproduce the germline sequence, and a read error may be involved. CDR3 residues: CAGSPTGWNEQFF. DNA for the CDR3: TGTGCCGGCAGCCCGACGGGGTGGAATGAGCAGTTCTTC. The V gene is TRBV7-6, the J gene TRBJ2-1; maybe TRBD2 (5 bases). The germline gives CDR1 SGHVS, CDR2 FNYEAQ. The CDR3 sequence is 13 residues long.

The gene calls are TRBV4-2 and TRBJ2-3, with 8 bases that match TRBD1. This CDR3 is 14 amino acids long. CDR1 LGHNA and CDR2 YNFKEQ come from the germline V gene. Unmatched junction bases numbered 8, after V lost 5 bases and J lost 7 bases. The CDR3 loop is CASSYRQGANTQYF. Written as DNA, the CDR3 is TGTGCCAGCAGCTATCGGCAGGGGGCAAATACGCAGTATTTT.

V gene TRBV2 combines with J gene TRBJ2-5, with D possibly TRBD1 on 5 matching bases. Germline V CDR1 and CDR2: SNHLY, FYNNEI. The CDR3 runs to 13 residues. V lost 5 bases, J lost 5 bases, and 12 bases lay in between. The CDR3 here is CASSQGIGETQYF. The CDR3 DNA reads TGTGCCAGCAGTCAGGGAATAGGGGAGACCCAGTACTTC.

The J gene is TRBJ1-3, the V gene TRBV6-5; no clear D. Trimming took off 5 bases at V and 1 base at J, with 3 bases between the two ends. The CDR3 is made up of 12 amino acids. The germline gives CDR1 MNHEY, CDR2 SVGAGI. CDR3 region: CASSGSGNTIYF. The CDR3 DNA reads TGTGCCAGCAGTGGTTCTGGAAACACCATATATTTT.

The chain links TRBV7-6 to TRBJ1-2; D remains unclear. Between the trimmed V and J ends, which lost 1 base and 6 bases, there was a span of 9 bases. Per germline, CDR1 SGHVS and CDR2 FNYEAQ. The CDR3 totals 13 residues. This CDR3 reads CASSLVDTDGYTF. Written as DNA, the CDR3 is TGTGCCAGCAGCTTAGTCGACACCGATGGCTACACCTTC.

In its sample, this clone was seen a few times. The chain joins TRBV6-5 to TRBJ1-2, with 8 positions matching TRBD1. In germline, CDR1 is MNHEY, CDR2 SVGAGI. The CDR3 totals 15 residues. V shed 0 bases, J shed 4 bases, and the junction held 4 bases outside the gene matches. The CDR3 coding sequence is TGTGCCAGCAGTTACTCGCCCGGGACAGGCTATGGCTACACCTTC. Translated, it gives CASSYSPGTGYGYTF.

V gene TRBV15 combines with J gene TRBJ1-5; unclear D gene. The germline CDR1 and CDR2 sequences are LNHNV and YYDKDF (reference sequence). This CDR3 has 15 amino acids. The V end was cut by 0 bases, the J end by 5 bases, with 11 bases between. CDR3 amino acids: CATSRDWGNYQPQHF. CDR3 bases: TGTGCCACCAGCAGAGATTGGGGTAACTATCAGCCCCAGCATTTT.

The rearrangement links TRBV6-5 to TRBJ1-1, with TRBD1 as a possible D gene (5 bases). Trimming cost V 2 bases and J 8 bases, with 15 bases left between them. Germline V gene lookup returns CDR1 MNHEY and CDR2 SVGAGI. This CDR3 contains 14 residues. The CDR3 reads CASSYAIEGREAFF. The CDR3 region has the DNA TGTGCCAGCAGTTACGCCATAGAGGGGCGCGAAGCTTTCTTT.